This T cell receptor (beta chain) was recorded in a study of graft-versus-host responses after intestinal transplantation. This clone was seen just once. The CDR3 sequence is 15 residues long. V dropped 5 bases and J dropped 2 bases, with 14 bases sitting between them. The germline V gene has CDR1 SGHTA and CDR2 FQGTGA. The method was immunoSEQ multiplex PCR; TCRdb's version includes in-frame clones alone and lacks a portion of them. The sample lists tens of thousands of clones, around 90% occurring once. Sequences were derived from PBMCs, sampled almost 120 days after intestinal transplantation. The sequence was collected from a human patient who received an intestinal transplant, so some T cells may come from the graft donor. J is TRBJ2-3 and V is TRBV7-3; perhaps TRBD1 as D (5 bases). The DNA for the CDR3 is TGTGCCAGCAGCCCCAGTAGCAGGGCCACAGATACGCAGTATTTT. This encodes CASSPSSRATDTQYF.